This TCR beta chain was obtained from a study of blood T cell repertoires in COVID-19 (dated by TCRdb to 2018 to 2021). Regarding the study in general: Samples from collaborators originated in the United States, Italy and Spain and spanned both the acute and convalescent phases of COVID-19. Samples came from the ongoing ImmuneRACE study (first 160 participants) plus 1,254 subjects from 6 global collaborators. HLA class I and class II types, where available, came from metadata supplied by the sample provider rather than from assay-based typing. The repertoires were released in a freely available public database meant as a resource for research on the immune response to SARS-CoV-2. The sample metadata nearly always contained a de-identified subject ID, COVID-19 status, age in years and sex. The material from the prospective study consisted of cDNA or gDNA derived from T cells, B-cell-depleted T cells, or PBMCs. The dataset comprised deeply sampled blood TCRbeta repertoires from subjects exposed to, actively infected with, or recovered from COVID-19.

The immunoSEQ Assay, a bias-controlled multiplex PCR, was used to amplify TCRbeta CDR3 regions from genomic DNA. The paper's data handling went like this. Nucleated cell counts per sample were estimated from amplification of reference gene primers within the assay. Sequence reads were collapsed and filtered to measure the absolute abundance of every unique TCRbeta CDR3 rearrangement. For each sample, productive Simpson clonality was calculated as the square root of Simpson's diversity index across productive rearrangements. TCRdb retrieved this table from immuneACCESS and kept in-frame rearrangements only. Not all clones are present; in checked studies, unresolved V genes account for under half, and no reason is known for the remainder. V and J calls and clone size are copied from that table; D and trimming were computed from the DNA. The sample includes some 200,000 clones, with over 75% observed a single time. Around 7.4% of the sample is taken by the ten largest.

Overall results and qualifications from the work: How much clinical and demographic metadata was included differed by source and by participant, and the metadata was provided uncurated.

Details on this clone: No antigen is known for it. An end of the junction does not agree with germline; a read error may underlie this.

According to the germline V gene (reference sequence), CDR1 reads SSHAT and CDR2 reads FNYEAQ. Including the terminal cysteine and phenylalanine, the CDR3 comprises 16 residues. Of the read, only the CDR3 DNA is kept; its 48 bases are in frame from base 1. Participants in the prospective study were enrolled through a virtual design, were aged roughly 18 to 100 years, and lived in approximately 25 United States geographic areas. To assign participants to cohorts, the prospective study relied on clinical history that participants themselves reported in a screening survey and a study questionnaire. Mobile phlebotomists in the prospective study collected whole blood, serum and a nasopharyngeal or oropharyngeal swab from every participant. Prospective study participants could optionally give additional blood draws and questionnaires over an approximately two-month period. Blood samples from the prospective study were shipped frozen or at room temperature prior to DNA extraction.

The source is a middle-aged woman with acute COVID-19. The sequencing sample was made of PBMCs or T cells enriched from blood (not recorded which). This receptor chain uses TRBV7-7 and TRBJ2-1; no D gene is confidently identified. Here the CDR3 is given as CASSLRVGDQYNEQFF. The DNA sequence reads TGTGCTAGCAGCTTACGGGTCGGTGACCAATACAATGAGCAGTTCTTC.